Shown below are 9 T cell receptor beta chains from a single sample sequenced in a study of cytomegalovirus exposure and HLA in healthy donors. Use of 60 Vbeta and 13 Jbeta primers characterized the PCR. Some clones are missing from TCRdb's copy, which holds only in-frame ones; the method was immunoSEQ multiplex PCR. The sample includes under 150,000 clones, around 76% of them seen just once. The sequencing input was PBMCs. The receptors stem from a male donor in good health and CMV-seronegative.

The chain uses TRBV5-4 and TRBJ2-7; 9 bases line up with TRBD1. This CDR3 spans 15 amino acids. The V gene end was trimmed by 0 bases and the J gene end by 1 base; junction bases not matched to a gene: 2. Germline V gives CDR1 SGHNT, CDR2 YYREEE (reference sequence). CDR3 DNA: TGTGCCAGCAGCTTGGGAGGGACAGGGTCCTACGAGCAGTACTTC. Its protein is CASSLGGTGSYEQYF.

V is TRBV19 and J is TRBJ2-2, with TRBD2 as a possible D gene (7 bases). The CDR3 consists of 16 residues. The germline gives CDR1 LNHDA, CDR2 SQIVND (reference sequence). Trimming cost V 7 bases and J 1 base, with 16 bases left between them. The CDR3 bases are TGTGCCAGTACCCTCGGGGGGACACTGAACACCGGGGAGCTGTTTTTT. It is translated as CASTLGGTLNTGELFF.

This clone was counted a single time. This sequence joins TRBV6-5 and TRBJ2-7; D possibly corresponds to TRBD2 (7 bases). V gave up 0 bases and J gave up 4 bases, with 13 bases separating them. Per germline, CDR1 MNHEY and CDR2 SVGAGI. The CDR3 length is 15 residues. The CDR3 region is CASSYSKGGVYEQYF. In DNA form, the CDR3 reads TGTGCCAGCAGTTACTCGAAGGGGGGGGTTTACGAGCAGTACTTC.

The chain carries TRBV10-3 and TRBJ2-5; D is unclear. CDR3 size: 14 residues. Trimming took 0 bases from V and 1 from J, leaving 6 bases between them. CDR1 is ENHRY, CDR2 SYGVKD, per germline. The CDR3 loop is CAISESAVQETQYF. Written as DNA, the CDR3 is TGTGCCATCAGTGAGTCGGCAGTCCAAGAGACCCAGTACTTC.

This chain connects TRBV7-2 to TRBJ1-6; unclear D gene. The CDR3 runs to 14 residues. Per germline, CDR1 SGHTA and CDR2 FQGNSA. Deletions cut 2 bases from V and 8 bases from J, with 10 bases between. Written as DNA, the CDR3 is TGTGCCAGCAGCTTAAGAGGGATCGATTCACCCCTCCACTTT. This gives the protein CASSLRGIDSPLHF.

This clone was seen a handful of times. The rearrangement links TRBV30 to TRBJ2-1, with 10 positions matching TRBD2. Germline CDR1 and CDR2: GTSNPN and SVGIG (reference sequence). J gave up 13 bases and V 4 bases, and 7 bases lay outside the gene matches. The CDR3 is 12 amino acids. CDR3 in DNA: TGTGCCTGGACTCCACTAGCGGGGCCCCAGTTCTTC. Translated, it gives CAWTPLAGPQFF.

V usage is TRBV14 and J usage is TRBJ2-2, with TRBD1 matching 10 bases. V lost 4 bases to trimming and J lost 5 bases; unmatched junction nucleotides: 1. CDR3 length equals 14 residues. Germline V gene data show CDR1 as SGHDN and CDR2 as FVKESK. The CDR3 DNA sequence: TGTGCCAGCAGCCGGGACAGGGGAACCGGGGAGCTGTTTTTT. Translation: CASSRDRGTGELFF.

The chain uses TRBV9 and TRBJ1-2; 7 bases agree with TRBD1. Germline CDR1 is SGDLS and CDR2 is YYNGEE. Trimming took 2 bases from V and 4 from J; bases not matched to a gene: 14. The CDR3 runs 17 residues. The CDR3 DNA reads TGTGCCAGCAGCGTCCGGGACAGCCCCTTCCGTGGCTATGGCTACACCTTC. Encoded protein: CASSVRDSPFRGYGYTF.

The CDR3 DNA reads TGTGCCAGCAGTAACGGACAGGGACACTATGGCTACACCTTC. Its protein is CASSNGQGHYGYTF. This chain uses TRBV6-5 with TRBJ1-2, with TRBD1 matching over 8 bases. Unmatched junction bases numbered 5, after V lost 5 bases and J lost 3 bases. Germline loops: CDR1 MNHEY, CDR2 SVGAGI. The CDR3 is made up of 14 amino acids.